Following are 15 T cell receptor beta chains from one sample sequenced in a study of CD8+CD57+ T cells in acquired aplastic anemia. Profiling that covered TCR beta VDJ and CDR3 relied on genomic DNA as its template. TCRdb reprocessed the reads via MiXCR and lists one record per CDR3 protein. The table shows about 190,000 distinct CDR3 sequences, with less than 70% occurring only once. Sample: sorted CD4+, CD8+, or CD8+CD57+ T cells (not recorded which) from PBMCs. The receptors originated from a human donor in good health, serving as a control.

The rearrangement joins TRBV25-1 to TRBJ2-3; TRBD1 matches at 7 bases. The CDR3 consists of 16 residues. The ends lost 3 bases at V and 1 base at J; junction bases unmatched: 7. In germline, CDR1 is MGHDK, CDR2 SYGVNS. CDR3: CASSDRTGRGTDTQYF. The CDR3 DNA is TGTGCCAGCAGTGACCGGACAGGAAGGGGCACAGATACGCAGTATTTT.

DNA of the CDR3: TGTGCCAGCAGTCCAGGGGGCCTCAATTCTAACTATGGCTACACCTTC. The encoded protein is CASSPGGLNSNYGYTF. The chain is built from TRBV2 and TRBJ1-2; TRBD1 aligns across 8 bases. The CDR3 extends over 16 amino acids. Trimming took 5 bases from V and 0 from J; bases not matched to a gene: 8. Germline CDR1 is SNHLY and CDR2 is FYNNEI.

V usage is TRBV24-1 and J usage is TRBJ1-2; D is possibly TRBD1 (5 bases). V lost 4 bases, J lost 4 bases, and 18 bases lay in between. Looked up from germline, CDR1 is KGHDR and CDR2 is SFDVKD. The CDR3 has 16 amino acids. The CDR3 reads CATSEGGRGGTYGYTF. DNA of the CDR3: TGTGCCACCAGTGAGGGAGGACGGGGGGGTACCTATGGCTACACCTTC.

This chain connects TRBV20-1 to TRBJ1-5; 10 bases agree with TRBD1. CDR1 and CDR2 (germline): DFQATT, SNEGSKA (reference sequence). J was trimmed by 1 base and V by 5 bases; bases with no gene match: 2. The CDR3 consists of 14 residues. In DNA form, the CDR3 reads TGCAGTGCTCGACAGGGGGCGAGCAATCAGCCCCAGCATTTT. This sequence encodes CSARQGASNQPQHF.

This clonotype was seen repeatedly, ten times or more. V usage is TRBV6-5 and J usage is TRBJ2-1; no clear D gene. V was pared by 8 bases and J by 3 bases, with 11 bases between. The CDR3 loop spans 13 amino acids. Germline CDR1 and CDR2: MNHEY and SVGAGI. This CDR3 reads CASSQEIYNEQFF. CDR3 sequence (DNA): TGTGCCAGCTCCCAGGAGATCTACAATGAGCAGTTCTTC.

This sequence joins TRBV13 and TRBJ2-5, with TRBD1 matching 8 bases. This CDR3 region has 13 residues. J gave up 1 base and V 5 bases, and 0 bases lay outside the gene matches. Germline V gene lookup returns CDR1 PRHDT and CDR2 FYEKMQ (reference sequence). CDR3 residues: CASSDRGQETQYF. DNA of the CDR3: TGTGCCAGCAGCGACAGGGGCCAAGAGACCCAGTACTTC.

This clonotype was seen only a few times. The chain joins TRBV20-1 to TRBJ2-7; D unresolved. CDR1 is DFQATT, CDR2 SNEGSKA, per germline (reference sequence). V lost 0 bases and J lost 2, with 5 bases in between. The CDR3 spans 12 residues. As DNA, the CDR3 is TGCAGTGCTAGAGACAACACCTACGAGCAGTACTTC. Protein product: CSARDNTYEQYF.

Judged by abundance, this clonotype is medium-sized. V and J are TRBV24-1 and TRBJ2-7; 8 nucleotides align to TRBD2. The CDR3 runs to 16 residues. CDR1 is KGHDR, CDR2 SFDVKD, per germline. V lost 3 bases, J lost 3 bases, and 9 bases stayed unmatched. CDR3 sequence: CATSDRSSGSVYEQYF. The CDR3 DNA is TGTGCCACCAGTGATCGATCTAGCGGGTCGGTCTACGAGCAGTACTTC.

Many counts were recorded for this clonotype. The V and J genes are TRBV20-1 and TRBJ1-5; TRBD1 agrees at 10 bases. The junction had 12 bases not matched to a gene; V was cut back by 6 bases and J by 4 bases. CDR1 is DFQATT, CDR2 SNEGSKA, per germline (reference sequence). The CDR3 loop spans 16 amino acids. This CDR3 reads CSATLWGTGANQPQHF. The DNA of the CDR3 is TGCAGTGCCACTTTGTGGGGGACAGGGGCAAATCAGCCCCAGCATTTT.

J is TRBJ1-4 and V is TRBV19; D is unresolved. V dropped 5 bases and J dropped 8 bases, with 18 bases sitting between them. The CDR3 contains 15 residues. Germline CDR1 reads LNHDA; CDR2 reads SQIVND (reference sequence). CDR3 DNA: TGTGCCAGTAGTCAAGGGTCGGGGTGGGAGGAAAAACTGTTTTTT. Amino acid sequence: CASSQGSGWEEKLFF.

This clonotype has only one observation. For the CDR3, the DNA is TGTGCCAGCAGTGCTCCGTCTCGGGAGCAGTACTTC. Its translation: CASSAPSREQYF. The rearrangement uses TRBV6-5 and TRBJ2-7; D not certain. V was clipped by 5 bases and J by 7 bases, with 12 bases between them. CDR1 and CDR2 (germline): MNHEY, SVGAGI. The CDR3 runs 12 residues.

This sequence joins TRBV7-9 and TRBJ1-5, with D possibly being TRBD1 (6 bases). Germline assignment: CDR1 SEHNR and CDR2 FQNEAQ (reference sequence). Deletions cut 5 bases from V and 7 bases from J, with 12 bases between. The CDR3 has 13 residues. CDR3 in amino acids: CASSLRGDQPQHF. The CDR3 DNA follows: TGTGCCAGCAGCCTCAGGGGAGACCAGCCCCAGCATTTT.

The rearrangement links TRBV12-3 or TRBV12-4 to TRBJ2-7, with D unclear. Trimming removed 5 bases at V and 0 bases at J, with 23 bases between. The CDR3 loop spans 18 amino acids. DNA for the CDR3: TGTGCCAGCAGTATAACAGACGAGTACGGTGGCATCTCCTACGAGCAGTACTTC. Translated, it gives CASSITDEYGGISYEQYF.

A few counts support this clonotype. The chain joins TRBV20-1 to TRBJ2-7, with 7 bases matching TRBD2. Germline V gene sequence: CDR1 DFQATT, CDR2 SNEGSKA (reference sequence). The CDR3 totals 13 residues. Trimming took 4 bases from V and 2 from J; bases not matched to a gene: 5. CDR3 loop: CSANLGGTYEQYF. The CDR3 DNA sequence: TGCAGTGCTAACCTCGGGGGGACCTACGAGCAGTACTTC.

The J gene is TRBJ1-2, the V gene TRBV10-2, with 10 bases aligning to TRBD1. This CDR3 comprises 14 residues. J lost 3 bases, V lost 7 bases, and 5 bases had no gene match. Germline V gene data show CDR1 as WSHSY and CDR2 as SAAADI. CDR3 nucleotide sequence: TGCGCCAGCAAGACAGGGGGCGATTACTATGGCTACACCTTC. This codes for CASKTGGDYYGYTF.